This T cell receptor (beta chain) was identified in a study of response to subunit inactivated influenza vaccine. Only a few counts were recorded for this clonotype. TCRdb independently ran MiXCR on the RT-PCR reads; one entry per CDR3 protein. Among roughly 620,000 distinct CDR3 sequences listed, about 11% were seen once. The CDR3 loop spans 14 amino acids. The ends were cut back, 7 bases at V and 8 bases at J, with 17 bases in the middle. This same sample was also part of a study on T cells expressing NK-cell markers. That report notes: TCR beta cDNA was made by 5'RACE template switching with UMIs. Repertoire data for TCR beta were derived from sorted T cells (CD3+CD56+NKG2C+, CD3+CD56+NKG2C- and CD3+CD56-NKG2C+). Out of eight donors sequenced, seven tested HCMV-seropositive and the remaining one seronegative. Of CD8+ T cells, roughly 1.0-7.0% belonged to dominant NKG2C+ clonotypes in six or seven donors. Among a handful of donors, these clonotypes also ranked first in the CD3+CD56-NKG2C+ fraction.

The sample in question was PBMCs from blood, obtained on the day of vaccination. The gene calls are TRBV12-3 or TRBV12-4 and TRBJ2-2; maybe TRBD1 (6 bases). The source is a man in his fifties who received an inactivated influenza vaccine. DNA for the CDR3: TGTGCCAGCAATATACAGGGAGAAGGAGGGGAGCTGTTTTTT. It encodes CASNIQGEGGELFF.